The 27 T cell receptor beta chains in this list originate from one sample, sequenced in a study of blood T cell repertoires in COVID-19. Assay used: immunoSEQ multiplex PCR; TCRdb lists only in-frame clones, some missing. The repertoire holds more than 300,000 clones, around 88% seen once, with 1.6% in the top ten. Sequenced sample: peripheral blood. These receptors all stem from a woman aged 25 to 39 with COVID-19, enrolled during active disease.

V is TRBV5-1 and J is TRBJ1-1; 7 bases are a match to TRBD1. With 4 bases clipped from V and 4 bases from J, the junction kept 7 bases outside the gene matches. The CDR3 sequence is 14 residues long. CDR1 is SGHRS and CDR2 is YFSETQ in the germline V gene. The CDR3, as DNA: TGCGCCAGCAGCAAGCGACAGGGCGGCACTGAAGCTTTCTTT. Translation: CASSKRQGGTEAFF. Based on the CDR3 plus reference TRBV5-1 and TRBJ1-1, the full variable domain is KAGVTQTPRYLIKTRGQQVTLSCSPISGHRSVSWYQQTPGQGLQFLFEYFSETQRNKGNFPGRFSGRQFSNSRSEMNVSTLELGDSALYLCASSKRQGGTEAFFGQGTRLTVV.

The chain joins TRBV7-8 to TRBJ1-1; 9 bases are a match to TRBD1. Trimming took 3 bases from V and 5 from J; bases not matched to a gene: 4. The CDR3 has 14 amino acids. The germline CDR1 and CDR2 sequences are SGHVS and FQNEAQ. CDR3 DNA sequence: TGTGCCAGCAGCTTCCCGGGACAGGGAACTGAAGCTTTCTTT. This sequence encodes CASSFPGQGTEAFF.

The genes are TRBV4-2 and TRBJ2-3; D is perhaps TRBD2 (5 bases). Germline-derived CDR1 and CDR2 are LGHNA and YNFKEQ. V was pared by 0 bases and J by 8 bases, with 18 bases between. The length of the CDR3 is 16 residues. CDR3 bases: TGTGCCAGCAGCCAAGATCAGTCGGCGGGCTGGGGTACGCAGTATTTT. Amino acid sequence: CASSQDQSAGWGTQYF.

The V call is TRBV4-1, the J call TRBJ1-4, with a tentative D call TRBD1 (5 bases). V lost 4 bases, J lost 0 bases, and 9 bases lay in between. Germline V CDR1 and CDR2: MGHRA, YSYEKL. The CDR3 has 15 residues. For the CDR3, the DNA is TGCGCCAGCAGCCGAACAGGTTCAACTAATGAAAAACTGTTTTTT. Amino acid sequence: CASSRTGSTNEKLFF.

The chain carries TRBV9 and TRBJ2-5; possible D gene TRBD2, 7 bases. V was pared by 3 bases and J by 3 bases, with 18 bases between. In germline, CDR1 is SGDLS, CDR2 YYNGEE. The CDR3 length is 16 residues. The CDR3 nucleotides read TGTGCCAGCAGCGCTGGGGTAGGGGGGGCCAAAGAGACCCAGTACTTC. Translating gives CASSAGVGGAKETQYF.

V is TRBV7-3 and J is TRBJ2-1, with 12 bases aligning to TRBD2. CDR1 and CDR2 from the germline V gene are SGHTA and FQGTGA. The CDR3 has 17 amino acids. Trimming cost V 5 bases and J 4 bases; bases outside gene matches: 9. The CDR3 region has the DNA TGTGCCAGCAGCGAGCTACTAGCGGGGGGCCGTTACAATGAGCAGTTCTTC. Amino acids: CASSELLAGGRYNEQFF. Using reference TRBV7-3 and TRBJ2-1 for the parts outside the CDR3, the full variable domain is GAGVSQTPSNKVTEKGKYVELRCDPISGHTALYWYRQSLGQGPEFLIYFQGTGAADDSGLPNDRFFAVRPEGSVSTLKIQRTERGDSAVYLCASSELLAGGRYNEQFFGPGTRLTVL.

CDR3 amino acids: CASRQGGVGYGYTF. The CDR3 DNA is TGTGCCAGCAGACAAGGCGGGGTTGGCTATGGCTACACCTTC. V usage is TRBV5-6 and J usage is TRBJ1-2, with no clear D. Per germline, CDR1 SGHDT and CDR2 YYEEEE. This CDR3 contains 14 residues. V lost 5 bases, J lost 4 bases, and 15 bases lay in between.

The chain is built from TRBV27 and TRBJ2-5; 10 bases match TRBD2. Unmatched junction bases numbered 2, after V lost 3 bases and J lost 1 base. The germline V gene encodes CDR1 MNHEY and CDR2 SMNVEV (reference sequence). The CDR3 is made up of 15 amino acids. DNA of the CDR3: TGTGCCAGCAGTTTGCTAGCGGGGGCCCAAGAGACCCAGTACTTC. It translates to CASSLLAGAQETQYF.

The genes are TRBV9 and TRBJ2-2, with 8 bases aligning to TRBD2. Germline lookup yields CDR1 SGDLS and CDR2 YYNGEE. Losses at the gene ends were 3 bases for V and 8 bases for J; bases not matched to a gene: 9. This CDR3 comprises 15 residues. In nucleotides, the CDR3 is TGTGCCAGCAGCGCAGGACCGGGACTAGATGGGGAGCTGTTTTTT. It translates to CASSAGPGLDGELFF.

The rearrangement links TRBV2 to TRBJ1-1; D remains ambiguous. Trimming removed 5 bases at V and 2 bases at J, with 9 bases between. The CDR3 has 13 amino acids. From germline, CDR1 is SNHLY and CDR2 FYNNEI. The CDR3 nucleotides read TGTGCCAGCAGTATAGGGAGAAACACTGAAGCTTTCTTT. Protein product: CASSIGRNTEAFF.

The gene calls are TRBV19 and TRBJ1-1; weak D call: TRBD1 (5 bases). Trimming removed 8 bases from V and 3 bases from J, with 13 bases in between. This CDR3 is built from 13 residues. CDR1 LNHDA and CDR2 SQIVND come from the germline V gene (reference sequence). The CDR3: CASRAWGDTEAFF. The CDR3 DNA follows: TGTGCCAGTCGAGCTTGGGGGGACACTGAAGCTTTCTTT.

Written as DNA, the CDR3 is TGTGCCAGCAGTCGACAGGGGGACCCCTACAATGAGCAGTTCTTC. It encodes CASSRQGDPYNEQFF. This rearrangement joins TRBV2 to TRBJ2-1; 9 bases align to TRBD1. Trimming at V came to 5 bases and at J to 2 bases, leaving 4 bases not matched to a gene. The CDR3 consists of 15 residues. Germline CDR1 reads SNHLY; CDR2 reads FYNNEI.

The V gene is TRBV6-1, the J gene TRBJ1-1; D possibly corresponds to TRBD1 (6 bases). The CDR3 has 15 residues. Trimming left V 0 bases short and J 5 bases short, with 13 bases between. In germline, CDR1 is MNHNS, CDR2 SASEGT. The CDR3 is CASSEAKQGRTEAFF. The CDR3 bases are TGTGCCAGCAGTGAAGCGAAACAGGGAAGGACTGAAGCTTTCTTT.

This clone has only a few counts. The chain uses TRBV7-9 and TRBJ2-7; 8 nucleotides agree with TRBD1. Per the germline V gene, CDR1 is SEHNR and CDR2 is FQNEAQ (reference sequence). The CDR3 length is 14 residues. With 2 bases clipped from V and 4 bases from J, the junction kept 4 bases outside the gene matches. The CDR3 region has the DNA TGTGCCAGCAGCTTACGGGACAGGTGGTACGAGCAGTACTTC. Its protein is CASSLRDRWYEQYF.

J is TRBJ1-1 and V is TRBV7-8, with a possible D match to TRBD1 (6 bases). CDR3 length equals 13 residues. Germline CDR1 SGHVS, CDR2 FQNEAQ. V was trimmed by 2 bases and J by 3 bases, leaving 7 bases between them. CDR3 DNA: TGTGCCAGCAGCTTAAAGGGGGACACTGAAGCTTTCTTT. It is translated as CASSLKGDTEAFF.

This chain joins TRBV7-9 and TRBJ1-1; D is undetermined. Germline V gives CDR1 SEHNR, CDR2 FQNEAQ (reference sequence). V was pared by 6 bases and J by 1 base, with 12 bases between. The CDR3 runs to 14 residues. The CDR3 here is CASRLWTPNTEAFF. CDR3 DNA sequence: TGTGCCAGCAGGTTGTGGACTCCGAACACTGAAGCTTTCTTT.

CDR3 DNA: TGTGCCAGCAGCCACGAACCAGGGACAGGGTATGAAAAACTGTTTTTT. It yields the protein CASSHEPGTGYEKLFF. The V and J genes are TRBV4-2 and TRBJ1-4; 9 bases line up with TRBD1. The CDR3 sequence is 16 residues long. Germline values: CDR1 LGHNA, CDR2 YNFKEQ. The J segment lost 6 bases and the V segment lost 3 bases, leaving 8 bases of the junction unmatched.

The rearrangement links TRBV2 to TRBJ2-3, with TRBD1 identical over 9 bases. CDR1 is SNHLY and CDR2 is FYNNEI in the germline V gene. The CDR3 sequence is 15 residues long. V lost 2 bases to trimming and J lost 3 bases; unmatched junction nucleotides: 3. The CDR3 spells CASSERGQGTDTQYF. The DNA of the CDR3 is TGTGCCAGCAGTGAACGGGGACAGGGAACAGATACGCAGTATTTT.

This chain joins TRBV2 and TRBJ1-5; D remains ambiguous. Germline CDR1 is SNHLY and CDR2 is FYNNEI. Trimming took off 8 bases at V and 0 bases at J, with 8 bases between the two ends. This CDR3 has 13 amino acids. Written as DNA, the CDR3 is TGTGCCAGCGGCGGAGATAGCAATCAGCCCCAGCATTTT. Translating it yields CASGGDSNQPQHF. Using reference TRBV2 and TRBJ1-5 for the parts outside the CDR3, the full variable domain is EPEVTQTPSHQVTQMGQEVILRCVPISNHLYFYWYRQILGQKVEFLVSFYNNEISEKSEIFDDQFSVERPDGSNFTLKIRSTKLEDSAMYFCASGGDSNQPQHFGDGTRLSIL.

The rearrangement links TRBV28 to TRBJ2-5; 8 positions match TRBD2. Trimming at V came to 3 bases and at J to 6 bases, leaving 9 bases not matched to a gene. Germline V CDR1 and CDR2: MDHEN, SYDVKM. The CDR3 has 15 amino acids. CDR3 coding DNA: TGTGCCAGCAGTTTCGGGGGGGGGCCCCAGAAGACCCAGTACTTC. Amino acid sequence: CASSFGGGPQKTQYF.

V and J are TRBV6-5 and TRBJ2-1, with 11 bases fitting TRBD2. CDR3 size: 16 residues. Germline CDR1 and CDR2: MNHEY and SVGAGI. With V trimmed by 8 bases and J by 3 bases, 9 bases remained unmatched. In DNA, the CDR3 is TGTGCCAGCCGTTCCTCCGGGACTAGCGGCTACAATGAGCAGTTCTTC. It codes for CASRSSGTSGYNEQFF.

This chain uses TRBV6-2 or TRBV6-3 with TRBJ2-3; the match to TRBD2 covers 12 bases. The V gene end was trimmed by 4 bases and the J gene end by 3 bases; junction bases not matched to a gene: 5. This CDR3 is built from 16 residues. CDR1 and CDR2 (germline): MNHEY, SVGEGT. CDR3 nucleotides: TGTGCCAGCAGTTTGGGACTAGCGGGTGTAACAGATACGCAGTATTTT. Translation: CASSLGLAGVTDTQYF.

The chain employs TRBV5-6 and TRBJ2-1; D is perhaps TRBD1 (6 bases). Trimming stripped 2 bases from V and 4 bases from J, with 13 bases between. Germline V lookup: CDR1 SGHDT, CDR2 YYEEEE. CDR3 size: 15 residues. CDR3: CASSLSGGGYNEQFF. CDR3 in DNA: TGTGCCAGCAGCTTAAGTGGGGGCGGGTACAATGAGCAGTTCTTC.

The genes are TRBV5-1 and TRBJ2-2; tentative D call: TRBD1 (6 bases). Per germline, CDR1 SGHRS and CDR2 YFSETQ. V was shortened by 0 bases and J by 7 bases, with 13 bases between the two germline ends. This CDR3 is 15 amino acids long. CDR3 sequence reads: CASSLAPGDIGELFF. In DNA form, the CDR3 reads TGCGCCAGCAGCTTGGCCCCAGGGGATATCGGGGAGCTGTTTTTT.

The chain combines TRBV7-9 with TRBJ1-5, with D perhaps TRBD1 (6 bases). CDR3 size: 17 residues. The V gene's germline CDR1 is SEHNR and CDR2 FQNEAQ (reference sequence). Trimming stripped 5 bases from V and 4 bases from J, with 21 bases between. The chain's CDR3 is CASSLSAAGDGNQPQHF. The DNA of the CDR3 is TGTGCCAGCAGCCTATCGGCGGCAGGGGATGGGAATCAGCCCCAGCATTTT. The full variable domain, with the rest looked up from reference TRBV7-9 and TRBJ1-5, is DTGVSQNPRHKITKRGQNVTFRCDPISEHNRLYWYRQTLGQGPEFLTYFQNEAQLEKSRLLSDRFSAERPKGSFSTLEIQRTEQGDSAMYLCASSLSAAGDGNQPQHFGDGTRLSIL.

The V and J genes are TRBV3-1 (or the pseudogene TRBV3-2) and TRBJ2-2; a possible D gene is TRBD1 (6 bases). The ends were cut back, 3 bases at V and 7 bases at J, with 12 bases in the middle. Germline CDR1 reads LGHDT; CDR2 reads YNNKEL (reference sequence). CDR3 length: 14 amino acids. The chain's CDR3 is CASSQVRGGGELFF. The CDR3 nucleotides read TGTGCCAGCAGCCAGGTCAGGGGCGGCGGGGAGCTGTTTTTT.

The chain links TRBV9 to TRBJ1-1; D call uncertain. The CDR3 covers 15 residues. Per the germline V gene, CDR1 is SGDLS and CDR2 is YYNGEE. The V gene lost 0 bases and the J gene lost 4 bases, with 13 bases spanning the gap. In DNA form, the CDR3 reads TGTGCCAGCAGCGTAGGCCTCAGTGGTACCACTGAAGCTTTCTTT. Translating it yields CASSVGLSGTTEAFF.